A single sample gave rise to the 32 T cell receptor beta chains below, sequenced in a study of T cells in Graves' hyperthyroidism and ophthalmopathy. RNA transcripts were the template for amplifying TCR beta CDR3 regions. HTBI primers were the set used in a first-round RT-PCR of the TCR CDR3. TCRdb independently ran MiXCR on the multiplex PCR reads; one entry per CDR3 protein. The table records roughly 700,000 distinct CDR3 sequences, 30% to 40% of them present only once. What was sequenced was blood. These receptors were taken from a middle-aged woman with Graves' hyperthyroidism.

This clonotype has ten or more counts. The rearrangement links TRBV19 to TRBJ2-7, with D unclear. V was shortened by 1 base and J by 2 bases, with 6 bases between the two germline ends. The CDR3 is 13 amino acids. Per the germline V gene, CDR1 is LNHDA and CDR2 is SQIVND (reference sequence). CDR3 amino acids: CASSIAVTYEQYF. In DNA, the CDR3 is TGTGCCAGTAGTATAGCGGTCACCTACGAGCAGTACTTC.

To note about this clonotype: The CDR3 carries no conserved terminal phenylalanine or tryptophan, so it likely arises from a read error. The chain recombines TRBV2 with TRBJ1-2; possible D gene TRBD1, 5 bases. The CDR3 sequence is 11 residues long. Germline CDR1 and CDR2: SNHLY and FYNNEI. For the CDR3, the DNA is TGTGCCAGCGGTGAACAGGATGGCTACACCCTC. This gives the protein CASGEQDGYTL.

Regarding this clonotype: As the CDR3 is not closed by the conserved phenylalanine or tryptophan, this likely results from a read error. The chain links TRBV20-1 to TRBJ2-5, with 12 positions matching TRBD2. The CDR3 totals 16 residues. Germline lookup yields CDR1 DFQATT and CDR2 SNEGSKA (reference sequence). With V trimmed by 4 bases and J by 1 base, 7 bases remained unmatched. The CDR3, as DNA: TGCAGTGCTATGGGGCTAGCGGGAGGGATCCAAGAGACCCAGTACCTC. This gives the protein CSAMGLAGGIQETQYL.

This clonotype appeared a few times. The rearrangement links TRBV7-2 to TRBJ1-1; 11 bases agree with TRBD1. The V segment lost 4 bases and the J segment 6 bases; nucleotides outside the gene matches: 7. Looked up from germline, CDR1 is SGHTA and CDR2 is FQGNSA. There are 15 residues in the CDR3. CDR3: CASSSQGQGVAEAFF. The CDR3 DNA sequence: TGTGCCAGCAGCTCTCAGGGACAGGGGGTTGCTGAAGCTTTCTTT.

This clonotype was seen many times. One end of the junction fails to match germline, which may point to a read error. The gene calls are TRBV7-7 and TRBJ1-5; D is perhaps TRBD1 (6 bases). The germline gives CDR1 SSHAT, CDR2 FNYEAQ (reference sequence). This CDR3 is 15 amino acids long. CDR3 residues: CASSSGDISNQPQHF. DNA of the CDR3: TGTGCTAGCAGCTCAGGGGACATTAGCAATCAGCCCCAGCATTTT.

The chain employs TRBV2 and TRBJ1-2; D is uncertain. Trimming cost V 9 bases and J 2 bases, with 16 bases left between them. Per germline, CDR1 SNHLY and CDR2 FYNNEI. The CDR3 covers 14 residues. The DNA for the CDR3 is TGTGCCAGGACTCTCCTTGTTGGGAACTATGGCTACACCTTC. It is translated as CARTLLVGNYGYTF.

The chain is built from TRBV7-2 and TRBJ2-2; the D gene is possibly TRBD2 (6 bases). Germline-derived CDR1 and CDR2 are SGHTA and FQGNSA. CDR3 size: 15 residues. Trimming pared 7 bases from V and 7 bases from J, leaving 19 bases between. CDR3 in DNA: TGTGCCAGCACCTTTCCGGAGGAGGGGCACGGGGAGCTGTTTTTT. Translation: CASTFPEEGHGELFF.

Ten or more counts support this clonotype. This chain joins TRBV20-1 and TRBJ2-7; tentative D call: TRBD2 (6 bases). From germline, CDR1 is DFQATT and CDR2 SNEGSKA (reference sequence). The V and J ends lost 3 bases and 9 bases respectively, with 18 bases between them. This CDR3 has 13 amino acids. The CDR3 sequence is CSARSTAPEGQYF. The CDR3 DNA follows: TGCAGTGCTAGGTCGACGGCTCCGGAGGGGCAGTACTTC.

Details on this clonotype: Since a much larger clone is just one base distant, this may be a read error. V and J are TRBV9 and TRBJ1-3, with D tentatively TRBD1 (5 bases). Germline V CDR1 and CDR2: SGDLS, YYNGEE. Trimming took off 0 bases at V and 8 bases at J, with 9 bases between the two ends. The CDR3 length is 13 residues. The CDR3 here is CASSVGGGDTIYF. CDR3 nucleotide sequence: TGTGCCAGCAGCGTAGGTGGGGGAGACACCATATATTTT.

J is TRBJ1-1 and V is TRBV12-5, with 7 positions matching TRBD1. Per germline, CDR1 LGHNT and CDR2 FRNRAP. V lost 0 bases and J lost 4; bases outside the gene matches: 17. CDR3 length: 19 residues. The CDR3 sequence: CASGLVLGTAENQGTEAFF. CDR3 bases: TGTGCTAGTGGTTTGGTACTAGGGACAGCGGAGAATCAGGGCACTGAAGCTTTCTTT.

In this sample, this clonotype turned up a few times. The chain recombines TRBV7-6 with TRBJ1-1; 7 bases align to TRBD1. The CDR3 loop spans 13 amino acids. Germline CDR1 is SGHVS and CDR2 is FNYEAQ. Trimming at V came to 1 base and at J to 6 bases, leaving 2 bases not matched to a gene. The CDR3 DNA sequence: TGTGCCAGCAGCTTAGACCAGGGGGCTGAAGCTTTCTTT. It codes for CASSLDQGAEAFF.

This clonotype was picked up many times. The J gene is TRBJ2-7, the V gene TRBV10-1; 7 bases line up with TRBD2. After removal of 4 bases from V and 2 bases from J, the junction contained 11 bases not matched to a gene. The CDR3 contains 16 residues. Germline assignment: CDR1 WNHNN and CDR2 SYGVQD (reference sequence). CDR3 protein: CASSGSSGIRAYEQYF. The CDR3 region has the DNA TGCGCCAGCAGTGGATCTAGCGGAATAAGGGCCTACGAGCAGTACTTC.

CDR3 sequence reads: CAIDRDGSNQPQHF. The CDR3 coding sequence is TGTGCCATCGACCGGGACGGTAGCAATCAGCCCCAGCATTTT. The rearrangement uses TRBV10-3 and TRBJ1-5; maybe TRBD1 (5 bases). The CDR3 loop spans 14 amino acids. V was shortened by 8 bases and J by 0 bases, with 11 bases between the two germline ends. Germline V gene sequence: CDR1 ENHRY, CDR2 SYGVKD.

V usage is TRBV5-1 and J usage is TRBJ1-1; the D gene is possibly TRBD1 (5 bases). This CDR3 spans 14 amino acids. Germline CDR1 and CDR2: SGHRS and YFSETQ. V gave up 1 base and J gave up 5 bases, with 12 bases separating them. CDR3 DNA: TGCGCCAGCAGCTTGTTCGCCGAGGGGACTGAAGCTTTCTTT. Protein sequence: CASSLFAEGTEAFF.

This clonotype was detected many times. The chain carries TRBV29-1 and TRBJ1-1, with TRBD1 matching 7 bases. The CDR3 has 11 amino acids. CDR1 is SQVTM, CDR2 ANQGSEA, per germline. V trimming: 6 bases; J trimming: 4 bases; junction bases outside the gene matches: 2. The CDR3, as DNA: TGCAGCGTGAACAGGGGCACTGAAGCTTTCTTT. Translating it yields CSVNRGTEAFF.

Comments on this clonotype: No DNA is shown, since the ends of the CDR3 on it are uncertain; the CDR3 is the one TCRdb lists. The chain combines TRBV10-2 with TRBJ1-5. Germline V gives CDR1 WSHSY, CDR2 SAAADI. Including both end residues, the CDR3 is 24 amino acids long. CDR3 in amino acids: CASTNQTSMYLCASSSGSNQPQHF.

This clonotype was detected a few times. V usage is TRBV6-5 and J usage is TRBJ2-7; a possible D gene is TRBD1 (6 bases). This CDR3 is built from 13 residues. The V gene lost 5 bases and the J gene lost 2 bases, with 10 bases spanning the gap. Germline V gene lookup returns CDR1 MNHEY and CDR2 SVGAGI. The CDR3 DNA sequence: TGTGCCAGCAGTCAGGACAGACCCTACGAGCAGTACTTC. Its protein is CASSQDRPYEQYF.

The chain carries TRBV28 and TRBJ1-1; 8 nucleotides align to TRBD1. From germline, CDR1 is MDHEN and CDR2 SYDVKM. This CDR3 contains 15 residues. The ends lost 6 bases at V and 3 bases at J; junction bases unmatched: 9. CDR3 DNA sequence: TGTGCCAGCAGGATGACAGGGGCCCGGGACACTGAAGCTTTCTTT. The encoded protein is CASRMTGARDTEAFF.

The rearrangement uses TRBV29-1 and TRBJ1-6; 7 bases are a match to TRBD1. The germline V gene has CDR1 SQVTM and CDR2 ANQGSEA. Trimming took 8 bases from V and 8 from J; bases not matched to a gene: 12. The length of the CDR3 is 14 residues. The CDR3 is CSSRPGQPDSPLHF. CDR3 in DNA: TGCAGCAGTCGGCCGGGACAGCCGGATTCACCCCTCCACTTT.

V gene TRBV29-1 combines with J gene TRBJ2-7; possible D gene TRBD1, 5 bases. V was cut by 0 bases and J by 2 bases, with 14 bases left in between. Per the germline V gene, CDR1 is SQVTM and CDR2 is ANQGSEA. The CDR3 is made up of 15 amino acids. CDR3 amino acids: CSVEEGRGPPYEQYF. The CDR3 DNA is TGCAGCGTTGAAGAGGGTAGGGGTCCCCCCTACGAGCAGTACTTC.

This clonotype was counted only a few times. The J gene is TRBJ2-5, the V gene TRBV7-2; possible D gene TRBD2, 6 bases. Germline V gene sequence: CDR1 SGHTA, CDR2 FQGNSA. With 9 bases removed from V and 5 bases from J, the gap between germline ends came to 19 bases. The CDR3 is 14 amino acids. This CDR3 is CARDSRGGVETQYF. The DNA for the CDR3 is TGTGCCAGAGACTCACGCGGCGGGGTGGAGACCCAGTACTTC. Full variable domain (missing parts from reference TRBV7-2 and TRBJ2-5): GAGVSQSPSNKVTEKGKDVELRCDPISGHTALYWYRQSLGQGLEFLIYFQGNSAPDKSGLPSDRFSAERTGGSVSTLTIQRTQQEDSAVYLCARDSRGGVETQYFGPGTRLLVL.

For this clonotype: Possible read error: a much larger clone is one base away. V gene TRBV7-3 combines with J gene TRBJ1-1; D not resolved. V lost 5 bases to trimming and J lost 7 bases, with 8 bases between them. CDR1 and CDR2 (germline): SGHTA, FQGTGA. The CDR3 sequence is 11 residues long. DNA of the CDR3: TGTGCCAGCAGCCCCGAGGTTGAAGCTTTCTTT. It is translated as CASSPEVEAFF.

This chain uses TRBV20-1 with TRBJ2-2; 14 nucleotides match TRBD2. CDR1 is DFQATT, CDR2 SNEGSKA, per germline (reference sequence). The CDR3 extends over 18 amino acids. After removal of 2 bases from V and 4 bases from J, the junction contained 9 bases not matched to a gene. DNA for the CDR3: TGCAGTGCTAGATCTGGGACTAGCGGGAGTCGCGTCACCGGGGAGCTGTTTTTT. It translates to CSARSGTSGSRVTGELFF.

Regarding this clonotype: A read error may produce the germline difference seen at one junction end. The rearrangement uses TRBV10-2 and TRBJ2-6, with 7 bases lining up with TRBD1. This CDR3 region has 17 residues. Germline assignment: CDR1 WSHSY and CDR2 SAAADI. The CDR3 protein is CASSTMTGFDRANVLTF. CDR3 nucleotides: TGTGCCAGCAGTACCATGACAGGGTTCGATCGGGCCAACGTCCTGACTTTC.

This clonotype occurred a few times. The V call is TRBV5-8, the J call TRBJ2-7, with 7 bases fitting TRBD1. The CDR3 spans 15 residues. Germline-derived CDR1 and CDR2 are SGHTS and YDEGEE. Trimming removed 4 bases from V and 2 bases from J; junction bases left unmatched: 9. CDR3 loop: CASSLGTVIPYEQYF. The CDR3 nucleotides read TGTGCCAGCAGCCTTGGGACAGTTATCCCCTACGAGCAGTACTTC.

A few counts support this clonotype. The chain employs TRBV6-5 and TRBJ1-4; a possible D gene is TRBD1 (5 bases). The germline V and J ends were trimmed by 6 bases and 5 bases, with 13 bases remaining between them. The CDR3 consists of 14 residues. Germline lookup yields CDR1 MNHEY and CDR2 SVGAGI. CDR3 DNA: TGTGCCAGCAGACCGGGACCACGGAATGAAAAACTGTTTTTT. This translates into CASRPGPRNEKLFF.

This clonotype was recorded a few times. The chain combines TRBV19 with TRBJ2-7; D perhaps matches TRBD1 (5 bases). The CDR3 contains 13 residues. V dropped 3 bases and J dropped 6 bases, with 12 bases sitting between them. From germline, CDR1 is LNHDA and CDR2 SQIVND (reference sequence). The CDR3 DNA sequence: TGTGCCAGTAGTATTACCCAGGGCCTCGAGCAGTACTTC. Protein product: CASSITQGLEQYF.

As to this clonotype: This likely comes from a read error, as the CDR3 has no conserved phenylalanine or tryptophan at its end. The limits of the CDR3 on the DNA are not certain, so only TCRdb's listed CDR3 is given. CDR3 residues: CASSDKPD. This rearrangement joins TRBV9 to TRBJ1-3. The CDR3 length is 8 residues, termini included. In germline, CDR1 is SGDLS, CDR2 YYNGEE.

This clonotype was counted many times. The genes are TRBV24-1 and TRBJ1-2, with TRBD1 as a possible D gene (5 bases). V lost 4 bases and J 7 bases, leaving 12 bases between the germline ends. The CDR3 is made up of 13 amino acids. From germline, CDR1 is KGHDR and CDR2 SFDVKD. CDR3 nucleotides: TGTGCCACCAGTGACCCGACAGTAACTGGCTACACCTTC. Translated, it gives CATSDPTVTGYTF.

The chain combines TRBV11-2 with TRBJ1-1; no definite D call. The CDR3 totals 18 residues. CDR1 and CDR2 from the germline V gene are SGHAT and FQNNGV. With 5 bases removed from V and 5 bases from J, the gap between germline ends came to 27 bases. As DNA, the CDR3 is TGTGCCAGCAGCCTACTAGGCGGTTTTGTGCGGGGTACTACTGAAGCTTTCTTT. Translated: CASSLLGGFVRGTTEAFF.

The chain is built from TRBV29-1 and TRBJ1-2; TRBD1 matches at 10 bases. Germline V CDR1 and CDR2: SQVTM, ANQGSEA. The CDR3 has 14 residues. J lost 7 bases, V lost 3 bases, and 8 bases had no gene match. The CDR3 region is CSVEERQGARGYTF. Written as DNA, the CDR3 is TGCAGCGTTGAGGAGCGACAGGGGGCGCGTGGCTACACCTTC.

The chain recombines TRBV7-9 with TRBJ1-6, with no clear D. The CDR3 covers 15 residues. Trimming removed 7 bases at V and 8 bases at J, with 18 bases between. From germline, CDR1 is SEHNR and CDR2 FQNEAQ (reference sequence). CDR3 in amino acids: CASTQRAAVDSPLHF. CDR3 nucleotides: TGTGCCAGCACCCAGAGGGCAGCCGTCGATTCACCCCTCCACTTT. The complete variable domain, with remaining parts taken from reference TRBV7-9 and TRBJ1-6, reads DTGVSQNPRHKITKRGQNVTFRCDPISEHNRLYWYRQTLGQGPEFLTYFQNEAQLEKSRLLSDRFSAERPKGSFSTLEIQRTEQGDSAMYLCASTQRAAVDSPLHFGNGTRLTVT.